The TCR beta chain described here comes from a study of CD8 T cells in Susac syndrome. Germline CDR1 reads DFQATT; CDR2 reads SNEGSKA (reference sequence). This CDR3 is built from 15 residues. Trimming cost V 1 base and J 5 bases, with 17 bases left between them. Remarks on this clonotype: Its antigen remains unknown.

General study results and limits: The CD4+ T cell repertoires of Susac syndrome were found to show no clonal expansion.

It was with random hexamers that roughly 0.5 to 1 ug RNA was reverse transcribed. The CDR3 of TCR beta was amplified by immunoSEQ multiplex PCR across 54 Vbeta and 13 Jbeta. TCRdb redid the calling of the immunoSEQ multiplex PCR reads with MiXCR, one entry per CDR3 protein. The sample carries 110,000 to 150,000 distinct CDR3 sequences, 95% recorded once. From blood CD8+ and CD4+ T cells, the TCR beta chain was sequenced. TEMRA cells were FACS-enriched, unlike CD8+ and CD4+ T cells, which were negatively isolated. Material: CD4+ T cells from PBMCs. This TCR came from a human donor with Susac syndrome. This chain joins TRBV20-1 and TRBJ2-5, with D tentatively TRBD1 (5 bases). CDR3 nucleotide sequence: TGCAGTGCTAGAGCCGGAGAAGGGGCCAGGGAGACCCAGTACTTC. Translating it yields CSARAGEGARETQYF.